This TCR beta chain emerged from a study of blood T cell repertoires in COVID-19. As for the study in general: From the United States, Italy and Spain came samples of acute and convalescent COVID-19.

Source study methods: The assay estimated nucleated cells by amplifying reference gene primers. Assay used: immunoSEQ multiplex PCR; TCRdb lists only in-frame clones, some missing. The V and J calls and clone size come from that table; D and trimming were worked out from the DNA. The repertoire includes 280,000 or so clones, 80% to 90% of them detected once, and around 2.1% sits in the top ten. This clone was observed at least ten times. Clinical histories supplied by participants themselves formed the basis of cohort assignment. CDR3 length equals 18 residues. Germline loops: CDR1 MNHNY, CDR2 SVGAGI (reference sequence). V shed 5 bases and J shed 0 bases, with 17 bases lying between them.

The TCR comes from a young man who had recovered from COVID-19. Material: PBMCs or T cells enriched from blood (not recorded which). The chain employs TRBV6-6 and TRBJ2-6; a weak D match, TRBD2 (5 bases). CDR3 bases: TGTGCCAGCAGTCCCACGGGCAGCGGCATCTCTGGGGCCAACGTCCTGACTTTC. Amino acid sequence: CASSPTGSGISGANVLTF.